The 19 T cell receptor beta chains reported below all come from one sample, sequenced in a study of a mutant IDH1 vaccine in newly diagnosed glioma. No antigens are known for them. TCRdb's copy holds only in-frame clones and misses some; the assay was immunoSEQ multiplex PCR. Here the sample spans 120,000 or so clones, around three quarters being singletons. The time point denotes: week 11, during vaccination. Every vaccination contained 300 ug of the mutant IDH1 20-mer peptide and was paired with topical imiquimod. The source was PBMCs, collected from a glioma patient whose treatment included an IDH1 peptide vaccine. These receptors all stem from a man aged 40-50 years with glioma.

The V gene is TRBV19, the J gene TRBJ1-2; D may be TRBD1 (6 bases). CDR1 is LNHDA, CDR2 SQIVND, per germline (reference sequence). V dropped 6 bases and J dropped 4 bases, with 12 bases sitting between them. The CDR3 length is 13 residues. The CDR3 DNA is TGTGCCAGTAGGAAACAGGGTCTCTATGGCTACACCTTC. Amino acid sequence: CASRKQGLYGYTF.

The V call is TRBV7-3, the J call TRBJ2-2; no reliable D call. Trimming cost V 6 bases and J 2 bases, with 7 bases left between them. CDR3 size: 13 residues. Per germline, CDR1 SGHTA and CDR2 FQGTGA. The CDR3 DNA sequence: TGTGCCAGCAGTGGGAAAAACACCGGGGAGCTGTTTTTT. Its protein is CASSGKNTGELFF.

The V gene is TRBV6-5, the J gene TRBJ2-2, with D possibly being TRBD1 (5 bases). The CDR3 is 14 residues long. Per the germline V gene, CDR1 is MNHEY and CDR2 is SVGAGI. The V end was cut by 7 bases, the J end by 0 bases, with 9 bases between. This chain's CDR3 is CASTDSTNTGELFF. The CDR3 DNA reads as TGTGCCAGCACCGACAGTACGAACACCGGGGAGCTGTTTTTT.

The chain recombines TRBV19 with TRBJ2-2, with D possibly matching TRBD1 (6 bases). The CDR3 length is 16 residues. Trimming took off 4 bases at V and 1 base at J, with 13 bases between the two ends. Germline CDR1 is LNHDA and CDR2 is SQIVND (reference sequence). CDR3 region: CASSKPGTMNTGELFF. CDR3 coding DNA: TGTGCCAGTAGTAAACCCGGGACAATGAACACCGGGGAGCTGTTTTTT.

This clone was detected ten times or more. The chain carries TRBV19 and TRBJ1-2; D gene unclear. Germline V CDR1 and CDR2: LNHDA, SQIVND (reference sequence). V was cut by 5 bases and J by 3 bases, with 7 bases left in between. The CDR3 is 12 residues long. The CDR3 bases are TGTGCCAGTAGTTCGTCCTACTATGGCTACACCTTC. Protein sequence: CASSSSYYGYTF.

The CDR3 spells CASSHDGTGTSYEQYF. CDR3 sequence (DNA): TGCGCCAGCAGCCACGACGGGACAGGGACCTCCTACGAGCAGTACTTC. The V call is TRBV5-1, the J call TRBJ2-7, with 9 positions matching TRBD1. This CDR3 spans 16 amino acids. With 4 bases clipped from V and 0 bases from J, the junction kept 8 bases outside the gene matches. The germline gives CDR1 SGHRS, CDR2 YFSETQ.

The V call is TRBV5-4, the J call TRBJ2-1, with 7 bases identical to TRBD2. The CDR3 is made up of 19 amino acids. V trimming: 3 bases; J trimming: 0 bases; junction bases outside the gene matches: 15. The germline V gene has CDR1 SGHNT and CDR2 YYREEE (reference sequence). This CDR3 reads CASSSPFSGRHRSYNEQFF. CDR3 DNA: TGTGCCAGCAGCTCCCCTTTTAGCGGGCGACACCGCTCCTACAATGAGCAGTTCTTC.

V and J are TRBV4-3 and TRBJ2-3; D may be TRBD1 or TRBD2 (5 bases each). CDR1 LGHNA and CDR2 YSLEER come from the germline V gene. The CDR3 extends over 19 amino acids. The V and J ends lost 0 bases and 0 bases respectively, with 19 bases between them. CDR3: CASSQDTGRMFSSTDTQYF. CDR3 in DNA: TGCGCCAGCAGCCAAGATACGGGGCGGATGTTTTCTAGCACAGATACGCAGTATTTT.

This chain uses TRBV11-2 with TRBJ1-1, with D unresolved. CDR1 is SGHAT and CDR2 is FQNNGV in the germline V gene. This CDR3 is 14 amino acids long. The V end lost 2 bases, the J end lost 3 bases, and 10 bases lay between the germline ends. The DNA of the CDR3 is TGTGCCAGCAGCTTAACGGGAGAGTACACTGAAGCTTTCTTT. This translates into CASSLTGEYTEAFF.

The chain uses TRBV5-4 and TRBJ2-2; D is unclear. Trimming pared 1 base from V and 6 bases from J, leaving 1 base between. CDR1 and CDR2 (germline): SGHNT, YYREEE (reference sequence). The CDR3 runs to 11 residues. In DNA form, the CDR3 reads TGTGCCAGCAGCTTGTCCGGGGAGCTGTTTTTT. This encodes CASSLSGELFF. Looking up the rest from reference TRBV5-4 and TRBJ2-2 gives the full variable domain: ETGVTQSPTHLIKTRGQQVTLRCSSQSGHNTVSWYQQALGQGPQFIFQYYREEENGRGNFPPRFSGLQFPNYSSELNVNALELDDSALYLCASSLSGELFFGEGSRLTVL.

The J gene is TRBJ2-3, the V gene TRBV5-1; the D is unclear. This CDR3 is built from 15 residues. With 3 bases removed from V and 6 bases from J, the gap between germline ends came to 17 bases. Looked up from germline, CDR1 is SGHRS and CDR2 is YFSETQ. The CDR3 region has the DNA TGCGCCAGCAGCTCCTCTCGGACGGCGGCCGATACGCAGTATTTT. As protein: CASSSSRTAADTQYF.

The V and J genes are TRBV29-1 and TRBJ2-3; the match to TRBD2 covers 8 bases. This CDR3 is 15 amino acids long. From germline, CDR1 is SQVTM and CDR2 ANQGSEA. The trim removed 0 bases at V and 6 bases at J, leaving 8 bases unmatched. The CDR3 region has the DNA TGCAGCGTTGAAGAGGGACCGGGAGGGGTGGATACGCAGTATTTT. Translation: CSVEEGPGGVDTQYF.

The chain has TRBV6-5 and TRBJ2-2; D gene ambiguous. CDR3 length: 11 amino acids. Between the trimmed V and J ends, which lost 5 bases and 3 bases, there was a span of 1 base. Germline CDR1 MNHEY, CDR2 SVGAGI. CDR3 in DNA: TGTGCCAGCAGTCACACCGGGGAGCTGTTTTTT. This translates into CASSHTGELFF.

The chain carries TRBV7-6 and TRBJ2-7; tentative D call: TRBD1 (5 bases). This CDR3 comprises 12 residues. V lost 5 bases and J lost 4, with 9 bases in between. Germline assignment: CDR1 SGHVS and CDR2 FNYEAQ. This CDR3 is CASSPGFYEQYF. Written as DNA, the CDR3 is TGTGCCAGCAGCCCAGGGTTTTACGAGCAGTACTTC.

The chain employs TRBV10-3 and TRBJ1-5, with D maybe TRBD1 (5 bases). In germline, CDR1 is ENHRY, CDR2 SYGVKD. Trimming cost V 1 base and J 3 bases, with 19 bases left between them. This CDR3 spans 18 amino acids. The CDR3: CAISEFGRGAGLNQPQHF. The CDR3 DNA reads TGTGCCATCAGTGAGTTCGGTCGGGGAGCAGGGCTCAATCAGCCCCAGCATTTT.

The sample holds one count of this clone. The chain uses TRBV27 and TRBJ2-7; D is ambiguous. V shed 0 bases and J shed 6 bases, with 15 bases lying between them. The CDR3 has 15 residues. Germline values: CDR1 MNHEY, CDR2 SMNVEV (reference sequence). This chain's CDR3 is CASSLSVQRGSEQYF. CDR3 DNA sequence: TGTGCCAGCAGTTTATCGGTCCAGCGAGGAAGCGAGCAGTACTTC.

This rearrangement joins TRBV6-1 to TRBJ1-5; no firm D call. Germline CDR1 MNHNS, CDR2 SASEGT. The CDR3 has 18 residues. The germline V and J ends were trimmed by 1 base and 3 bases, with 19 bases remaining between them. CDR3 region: CASSEGRAGPILNQPQHF. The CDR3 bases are TGTGCCAGCAGTGAAGGACGGGCAGGCCCAATCCTCAATCAGCCCCAGCATTTT.

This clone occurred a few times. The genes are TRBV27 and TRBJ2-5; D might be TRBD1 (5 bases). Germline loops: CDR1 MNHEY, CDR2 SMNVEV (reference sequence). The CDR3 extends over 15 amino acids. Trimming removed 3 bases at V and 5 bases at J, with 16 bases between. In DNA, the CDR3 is TGTGCCAGCAGTTTGGGGTGGGGCCAGGTGGAGACCCAGTACTTC. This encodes CASSLGWGQVETQYF.

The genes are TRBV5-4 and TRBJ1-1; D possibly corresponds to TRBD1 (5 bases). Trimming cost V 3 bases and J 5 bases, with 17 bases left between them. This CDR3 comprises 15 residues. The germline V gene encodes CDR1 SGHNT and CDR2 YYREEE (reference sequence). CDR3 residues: CASSSDSWGSTEAFF. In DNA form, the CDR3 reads TGTGCCAGCAGCTCTGACTCGTGGGGGTCGACTGAAGCTTTCTTT.